Listed below are T cell receptor beta chains from one sample, sequenced in a study of control samples from healthy donors and cancer patients. The protocol was immunoSEQ multiplex PCR, while the TCRdb copy is restricted to in-frame clones and leaves out a portion. The profile shows tens of thousands of clones, around 90% of them singletons. What was sequenced was PBMCs. The receptors here all came from a woman aged 45-60 years with colorectal cancer. Both conserved end residues are part of each CDR3. D genes are given only for firm matches. Size is omitted from some rows. Given values are once, few, many or a class for expanded clones.

-	TRBV27	TRBJ2-2	TRBD1	CASSFLTQGARELFF	TGTGCCAGCAGCTTCCTGACGCAGGGGGCCCGGGAGCTGTTTTTT
-	TRBV5-1	TRBJ2-3	TRBD2	CASSLAVLAPDTQYF	TGCGCCAGCAGCTTGGCCGTACTAGCGCCAGATACGCAGTATTTT
-	TRBV30	TRBJ1-5	-	CAWSVMDAAGSNQPQHF	TGTGCCTGGAGTGTAATGGACGCTGCGGGCAGCAATCAGCCCCAGCATTTT
-	TRBV7-8	TRBJ1-3	-	CASSPQDRSGNTIYF	TGTGCCAGCAGCCCACAGGACAGATCTGGAAACACCATATATTTT
-	TRBV7-2	TRBJ1-2	-	CASSRDGLANYGYTF	TGTGCCAGCAGCAGGGACGGACTGGCTAACTATGGCTACACCTTC
once	TRBV10-3	TRBJ1-1	-	CAISVESRVNTEAFF	TGTGCCATCAGTGTGGAGTCTAGGGTGAACACTGAAGCTTTCTTT
-	TRBV23-1	TRBJ2-5	TRBD1	CASSPYLSGTGELLREETQYF	TGCGCCAGCAGTCCCTACCTCTCCGGGACAGGGGAATTATTGCGGGAAGAGACCCAGTACTTC
-	TRBV24-1	TRBJ2-2	-	CATSKRGFANTGELFF	TGTGCCACCAGTAAGAGGGGGTTCGCGAACACCGGGGAGCTGTTTTTT
few	TRBV28	TRBJ1-5	-	CASIEGMGYSNQPQHF	TGTGCCAGCATCGAAGGAATGGGTTATAGCAATCAGCCCCAGCATTTT
-	TRBV14	TRBJ1-1	-	CASSQIKLQNTEAFF	TGTGCCAGCAGCCAAATAAAGTTACAGAACACTGAAGCTTTCTTT
-	TRBV2	TRBJ2-2	TRBD2	CASRPLGGGLLGGGELFF	TGTGCCAGCAGGCCCCTCGGCGGGGGGCTGTTGGGTGGCGGGGAGCTGTTTTTT
-	TRBV30	TRBJ1-4	-	CAWSVGVTNEKLFF	TGTGCCTGGAGTGTTGGGGTAACTAATGAAAAACTGTTTTTT
-	TRBV10-1	TRBJ2-3	-	CASSETTDTQYF	TGCGCCAGCAGTGAGACCACAGATACGCAGTATTTT
once	TRBV3-1/TRBV3-2	TRBJ1-1	-	CASSLMRNTEAFF	TGTGCCAGCAGTCTGATGAGGAACACTGAAGCTTTCTTT
-	TRBV14	TRBJ1-5	TRBD1	CASSRTGSGQPQHF	TGTGCCAGCAGCCGGACAGGGTCGGGGCAGCCCCAGCATTTT
-	TRBV9	TRBJ2-3	-	CASSVGGKEGDTQYF	TGTGCCAGCAGCGTAGGTGGAAAGGAGGGCGATACGCAGTATTTT
-	TRBV20-1	TRBJ2-3	-	CSASSPRWDTYTDTQYF	TGCAGTGCTAGTTCCCCGAGGTGGGACACTTACACAGATACGCAGTATTTT
-	TRBV6-7	TRBJ1-5	-	CASSYSAASNQPQHF	TGTGCCAGCAGTTACTCGGCAGCTAGCAATCAGCCCCAGCATTTT
-	TRBV18	TRBJ2-2	TRBD2	CASSPSGGGTGELFF	TGTGCCAGCTCACCAAGTGGCGGGGGGACCGGGGAGCTGTTTTTT
few	TRBV19	TRBJ1-2	-	CASTADRYYGYTF	TGTGCCAGTACCGCGGACCGGTACTATGGCTACACCTTC
-	TRBV10-3	TRBJ1-2	TRBD1	CAISRQGDSSGYTF	TGTGCCATCAGCAGACAGGGGGATTCGAGTGGCTACACCTTC
-	TRBV3-1/TRBV3-2	TRBJ1-2	-	CASSQVQQYGYTF	TGTGCCAGCAGCCAAGTACAGCAGTATGGCTACACCTTC
-	TRBV5-5	TRBJ1-6	TRBD1	CASSLVTGEHSPLHF	TGTGCCAGCAGCTTAGTGACAGGGGAACATTCACCCCTCCACTTT
few	TRBV6-2/TRBV6-3	TRBJ1-1	-	CASSYEGPIVNTEAFF	TGTGCCAGCAGTTACGAGGGACCCATCGTGAACACTGAAGCTTTCTTT
once	TRBV5-4	TRBJ2-3	TRBD2	CASSLVGGADTQYF	TGTGCCAGCAGCTTGGTGGGGGGGGCAGATACGCAGTATTTT
-	TRBV3-1/TRBV3-2	TRBJ1-6	-	CASSQSLGVYNSPLHF	TGTGCCAGCAGCCAAAGTCTCGGGGTTTATAATTCACCCCTCCACTTT
-	TRBV7-2	TRBJ1-6	-	CASSLDLTGRPLHF	TGTGCCAGCAGCTTAGACCTGACGGGCCGACCCCTCCACTTT
-	TRBV18	TRBJ1-6	TRBD1	CASSSGQGYNSPLHF	TGTGCCAGCTCATCGGGACAGGGATATAATTCACCCCTCCACTTT
once	TRBV6-5	TRBJ1-5	-	CASRPGLISNQPQHF	TGTGCCAGCAGACCCGGACTGATTAGCAATCAGCCCCAGCATTTT
-	TRBV19	TRBJ1-2	-	CASSADSLHLGYTF	TGTGCCAGTAGTGCCGACAGTCTACATCTGGGGTACACCTTC
medium-sized	TRBV7-9	TRBJ1-5	-	CASSPWTWRPQHF	TGTGCCAGCAGCCCGTGGACCTGGCGGCCCCAGCATTTT
-	TRBV19	TRBJ2-2	TRBD1	CASRGRDRGSTGELFF	TGTGCCAGTAGGGGGAGGGACAGGGGATCGACCGGGGAGCTGTTTTTT
-	TRBV27	TRBJ2-5	-	CASRDLQETQYF	TGTGCCAGCAGAGACCTCCAAGAGACCCAGTACTTC
-	TRBV19	TRBJ1-6	-	CASAPGSGGIGSPLHF	TGTGCCAGCGCTCCGGGCAGCGGGGGAATTGGCTCACCCCTCCACTTT
-	TRBV2	TRBJ1-2	TRBD1	CASGLDRDKGYTF	TGTGCCAGCGGCCTAGACAGGGATAAAGGCTACACCTTC
once	TRBV5-1	TRBJ2-2	-	CASRRPGGGTGELFF	TGCGCCAGCAGGCGACCGGGTGGCGGGACCGGGGAGCTGTTTTTT
-	TRBV29-1	TRBJ1-2	-	CSVESGTYGYTF	TGCAGCGTTGAATCAGGGACCTATGGCTACACCTTC
once	TRBV6-4	TRBJ1-6	TRBD1	CASSDQGQGRSPLHF	TGTGCCAGCAGTGACCAGGGACAGGGCCGCTCACCCCTCCACTTT
-	TRBV6-4	TRBJ1-5	-	CASSDSDRYSNQPQHF	TGTGCCAGCAGTGACTCCGACAGGTATAGCAATCAGCCCCAGCATTTT
-	TRBV30	TRBJ1-3	TRBD1	CAWSVNRGSGNTIYF	TGTGCCTGGAGTGTAAACAGGGGTAGTGGAAACACCATATATTTT
-	TRBV18	TRBJ1-6	TRBD1	CASSPGQGARNSPLHF	TGTGCCAGCTCACCGGGACAGGGGGCGAGGAATTCACCCCTCCACTTT
-	TRBV21-1	TRBJ2-3	-	CASSEGGPSITDTQYF	TGTGCCAGCAGCGAGGGGGGTCCCTCAATTACAGATACGCAGTATTTT
-	TRBV30	TRBJ2-3	-	CAWRAAGNTDTQYF	TGTGCCTGGCGGGCAGCTGGAAACACAGATACGCAGTATTTT
-	TRBV5-1	TRBJ2-3	TRBD2	CASTSAGGYTDTQYF	TGCGCCAGCACCTCAGCGGGGGGCTACACAGATACGCAGTATTTT
-	TRBV19	TRBJ2-1	TRBD1	CASSILGQGNNEQFF	TGTGCCAGTAGTATTTTAGGACAGGGAAACAATGAGCAGTTCTTC
few	TRBV12-3/TRBV12-4	TRBJ1-3	-	CASNWGGNTIYF	TGTGCCAGCAATTGGGGGGGAAACACCATATATTTT